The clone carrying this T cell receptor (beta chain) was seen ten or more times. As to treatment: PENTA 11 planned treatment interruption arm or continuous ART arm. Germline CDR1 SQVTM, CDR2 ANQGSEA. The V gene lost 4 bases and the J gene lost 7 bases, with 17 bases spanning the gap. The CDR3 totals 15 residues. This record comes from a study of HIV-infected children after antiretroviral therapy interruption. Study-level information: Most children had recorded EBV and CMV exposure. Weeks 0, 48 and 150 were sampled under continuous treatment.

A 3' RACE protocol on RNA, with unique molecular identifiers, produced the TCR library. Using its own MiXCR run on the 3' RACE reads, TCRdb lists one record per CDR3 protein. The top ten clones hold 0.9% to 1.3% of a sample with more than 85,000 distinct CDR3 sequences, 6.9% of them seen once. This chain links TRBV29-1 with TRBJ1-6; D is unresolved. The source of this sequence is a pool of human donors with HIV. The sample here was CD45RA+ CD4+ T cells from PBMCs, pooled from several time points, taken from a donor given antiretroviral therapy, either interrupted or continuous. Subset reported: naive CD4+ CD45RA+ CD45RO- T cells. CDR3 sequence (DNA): TGCAGCGTTGTTAGTGATGTCAGGATGAATTCACCCCTCCACTTT. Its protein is CSVVSDVRMNSPLHF.